This T cell receptor (beta chain) was recorded in a study of cytomegalovirus exposure and HLA in healthy donors. Researchers ran the PCR with 60 Vbeta and 13 Jbeta primers. The repertoire was sequenced with immunoSEQ multiplex PCR; TCRdb's copy has only in-frame clones and lacks some. The table records about 67,000 clones, approximately 71% of them present only once. Concerning this clone itself: Its antigen is undetermined.

This CDR3 comprises 14 residues. General study results and limits: Presence/absence analysis assumed near-uniform sequencing depth across donors. A later analysis found common viral pathogens apparently linked to several of the most significant clusters. Sequencing likely caused a cluster of highly shared sequence variants. The classifier reportedly diagnosed cytomegalovirus status with high specificity and sensitivity.

The chain has TRBV21-1 and TRBJ1-5; TRBD1, as called in the table, went unchecked against the DNA. TRBV21-1 is a pseudogene locus. The sequenced material came from PBMCs. This sequence was found in a woman in her 30s in good health and CMV-seronegative. CDR3: CASSSHPQYQPQHF. The CDR3 nucleotides are TGTGCCAGCAGCTCACATCCCCAATATCAGCCCCAGCATTTT.